The rows below give T cell receptor beta chains drawn from one sample of a study of blood T cell repertoires in COVID-19. Profiling relied on immunoSEQ multiplex PCR, and the TCRdb table lists in-frame clones only, not all of them. This sample has approximately 170,000 clones, with about 81% found just once. Sequenced sample: peripheral blood. The origin of the receptors is a woman older than 75 with acute or convalescent COVID-19. The CDR3 runs from the conserved cysteine through the conserved F or W. A D gene is named only where the DNA matches it firmly. Clone size is given for some rows only: seen once, a few or many times, or a class if the clone is expanded.

CDR3nt: TGTGCCAGCAGCTTAGCGGACACTGGTTCACCCCTCCACTTT
CDR3aa: CASSLADTGSPLHF
abundance: -
v_gene: TRBV7-8
d_gene: -
j_gene: TRBJ1-6

CDR3nt: TGTGCCAGCAGCATCGGGGGGGGCACCGGGGAGCTGTTTTTT
CDR3aa: CASSIGGGTGELFF
abundance: -
v_gene: TRBV7-2
d_gene: TRBD2
j_gene: TRBJ2-2

CDR3nt: TGTGCCAGCAGTTTATCTATATACCCCATCTCGAGCGGGAGGACCCACGAGCAGTACTTC
CDR3aa: CASSLSIYPISSGRTHEQYF
abundance: -
v_gene: TRBV27
d_gene: TRBD2
j_gene: TRBJ2-7

CDR3nt: TGTGCCAGCAGCTTGGATTTAGGGGGCGTAGATACGCAGTATTTT
CDR3aa: CASSLDLGGVDTQYF
abundance: -
v_gene: TRBV5-8
d_gene: TRBD1
j_gene: TRBJ2-3

CDR3nt: TGTGCCAGCAGCGCTCCGGGAGGGGGCCCCTATGGCTACACCTTC
CDR3aa: CASSAPGGGPYGYTF
abundance: once
v_gene: TRBV3-1/TRBV3-2
d_gene: TRBD1
j_gene: TRBJ1-2

CDR3nt: TGTGCCAGTAGTGCCCACAACCCGGGAATCCAAACGGGGCAGCCCCAGCATTTT
CDR3aa: CASSAHNPGIQTGQPQHF
abundance: -
v_gene: TRBV19
d_gene: -
j_gene: TRBJ1-5

CDR3nt: TGTGCCAGCTCTCCGGGACAGGGACCCTACGAGCAGTACTTC
CDR3aa: CASSPGQGPYEQYF
abundance: -
v_gene: TRBV19
d_gene: TRBD1
j_gene: TRBJ2-7

CDR3nt: TGTGCCAGCAGCCACCTAGACTCCACTGAAGCTTTCTTT
CDR3aa: CASSHLDSTEAFF
abundance: -
v_gene: TRBV14
d_gene: -
j_gene: TRBJ1-1

CDR3nt: TGTGCCAGCAGGCGGGGTCCTCCCCCTGAAGCTTTCTTT
CDR3aa: CASRRGPPPEAFF
abundance: -
v_gene: TRBV28
d_gene: -
j_gene: TRBJ1-1

CDR3nt: TGTGCCATCAGTGAGCCTGCCGGGGAGCTGTTTTTT
CDR3aa: CAISEPAGELFF
abundance: -
v_gene: TRBV10-3
d_gene: -
j_gene: TRBJ2-2

CDR3nt: TGTGCCAGCAGCCGATCTAGCGGGTGGATCACAGATACGCAGTATTTT
CDR3aa: CASSRSSGWITDTQYF
abundance: -
v_gene: TRBV5-4
d_gene: TRBD2
j_gene: TRBJ2-3

CDR3nt: TGTGCCAGCAGCCACCCCGGGACTGACAATTCACCCCTCCACTTT
CDR3aa: CASSHPGTDNSPLHF
abundance: -
v_gene: TRBV4-2
d_gene: -
j_gene: TRBJ1-6

CDR3nt: TGTGCCAGCAGCCAAGAACTAGCGGGAGGGCCTAGGGAGCAGTACTTC
CDR3aa: CASSQELAGGPREQYF
abundance: medium-sized
v_gene: TRBV4-2
d_gene: TRBD2
j_gene: TRBJ2-7

CDR3nt: TGTGCCAGCAGCTTGACGGCAGGCCGTAACTATGGCTACACCTTC
CDR3aa: CASSLTAGRNYGYTF
abundance: -
v_gene: TRBV5-8
d_gene: -
j_gene: TRBJ1-2

CDR3nt: TGTGCCAGCAGCTGGGACAGTATGAACACTGAAGCTTTCTTT
CDR3aa: CASSWDSMNTEAFF
abundance: -
v_gene: TRBV5-5
d_gene: TRBD1
j_gene: TRBJ1-1

CDR3nt: TGTGCCAGCAGTTACTCGCGGCAGAACTACGAGCAGTACTTC
CDR3aa: CASSYSRQNYEQYF
abundance: once
v_gene: TRBV6-2/TRBV6-3
d_gene: -
j_gene: TRBJ2-7

CDR3nt: TGTGCCAGCAGTCCTACTAGCCCCGCCAAAAACATTCAGTACTTC
CDR3aa: CASSPTSPAKNIQYF
abundance: -
v_gene: TRBV2
d_gene: -
j_gene: TRBJ2-4

CDR3nt: TGTGCCAGCAGTGTTGGGACAATAGATGAAAAACTGTTTTTT
CDR3aa: CASSVGTIDEKLFF
abundance: -
v_gene: TRBV2
d_gene: -
j_gene: TRBJ1-4

CDR3nt: TGTGCCAGCAGCTTATTATTGGGAGTCAGCTATGGCTACACCTTC
CDR3aa: CASSLLLGVSYGYTF
abundance: -
v_gene: TRBV7-2
d_gene: -
j_gene: TRBJ1-2

CDR3nt: TGCAGCGTTGGTTCCGGGAGCTGGTACAATGAGCAGTTCTTC
CDR3aa: CSVGSGSWYNEQFF
abundance: -
v_gene: TRBV29-1
d_gene: -
j_gene: TRBJ2-1

CDR3nt: TGTGCCAGCAGGCTAGCGGGAGGGCCGTACGAGCAGTACTTC
CDR3aa: CASRLAGGPYEQYF
abundance: -
v_gene: TRBV2
d_gene: TRBD2
j_gene: TRBJ2-7

CDR3nt: TGTGCCAGCAGCTCAGGAAGCGGGACCTACGAGCAGTACTTC
CDR3aa: CASSSGSGTYEQYF
abundance: few
v_gene: TRBV7-9
d_gene: TRBD2
j_gene: TRBJ2-7

CDR3nt: TGTGCCAGCAGCGGGCCCTATGGCTACACCTTC
CDR3aa: CASSGPYGYTF
abundance: -
v_gene: TRBV9
d_gene: -
j_gene: TRBJ1-2

CDR3nt: TGTGCCAGTAGTATAGGACAGCCCGGGGAGCTGTTTTTT
CDR3aa: CASSIGQPGELFF
abundance: few
v_gene: TRBV19
d_gene: -
j_gene: TRBJ2-2

CDR3nt: TGTGCCAGCAGCCGGGACAAAAGAAGATATGGCTACACCTTC
CDR3aa: CASSRDKRRYGYTF
abundance: -
v_gene: TRBV5-4
d_gene: -
j_gene: TRBJ1-2

CDR3nt: TGCGCCAGCATTGGGGCAGACTACGAGCAGTACTTC
CDR3aa: CASIGADYEQYF
abundance: -
v_gene: TRBV5-1
d_gene: -
j_gene: TRBJ2-7

CDR3nt: TGTGCCAGCAGTTACTCGAACTCCTATAGCAATCAGCCCCAGCATTTT
CDR3aa: CASSYSNSYSNQPQHF
abundance: -
v_gene: TRBV6-2/TRBV6-3
d_gene: -
j_gene: TRBJ1-5

CDR3nt: TGCGCCAGCAGCCAAGATGGGACTTCCAACACCGGGGAGCTGTTTTTT
CDR3aa: CASSQDGTSNTGELFF
abundance: once
v_gene: TRBV4-3
d_gene: -
j_gene: TRBJ2-2

CDR3nt: TGTGCCAGCAGGATATATGGAGGGATTCGGTTTTCACCCCTCCACTTT
CDR3aa: CASRIYGGIRFSPLHF
abundance: -
v_gene: TRBV2
d_gene: -
j_gene: TRBJ1-6

CDR3nt: TGTGCCAGCAGCTTAGCTATCCGGGGGGGCCGTGAGACCCAGTACTTC
CDR3aa: CASSLAIRGGRETQYF
abundance: -
v_gene: TRBV7-2
d_gene: TRBD2
j_gene: TRBJ2-5

CDR3nt: TGTGCCAGCACCCTCTCCGGACTTAGCCCCTACGAGCAGTACTTC
CDR3aa: CASTLSGLSPYEQYF
abundance: -
v_gene: TRBV2
d_gene: -
j_gene: TRBJ2-7

CDR3nt: TGTGCCAGCAGCAAACGGCGGGGAAGCAGGGGGCTTAGGGGCTACACCTTC
CDR3aa: CASSKRRGSRGLRGYTF
abundance: once
v_gene: TRBV7-2
d_gene: TRBD1
j_gene: TRBJ1-2

CDR3nt: TGTGCCAGTTTGATGTCCGGAGGGCCGGGTACGCAGTATTTT
CDR3aa: CASLMSGGPGTQYF
abundance: -
v_gene: TRBV19
d_gene: -
j_gene: TRBJ2-3